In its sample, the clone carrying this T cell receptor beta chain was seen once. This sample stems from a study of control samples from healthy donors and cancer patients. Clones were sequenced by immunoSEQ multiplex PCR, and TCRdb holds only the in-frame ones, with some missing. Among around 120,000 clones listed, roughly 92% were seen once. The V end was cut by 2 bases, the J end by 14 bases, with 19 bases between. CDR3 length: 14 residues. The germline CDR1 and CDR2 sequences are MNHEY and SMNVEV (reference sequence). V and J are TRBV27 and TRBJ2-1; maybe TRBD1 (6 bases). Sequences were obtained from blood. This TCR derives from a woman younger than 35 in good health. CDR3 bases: TGTGCCAGCAGTTTAGGAATAGGGGGTGGGAAGGAGTTCTTC. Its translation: CASSLGIGGGKEFF.